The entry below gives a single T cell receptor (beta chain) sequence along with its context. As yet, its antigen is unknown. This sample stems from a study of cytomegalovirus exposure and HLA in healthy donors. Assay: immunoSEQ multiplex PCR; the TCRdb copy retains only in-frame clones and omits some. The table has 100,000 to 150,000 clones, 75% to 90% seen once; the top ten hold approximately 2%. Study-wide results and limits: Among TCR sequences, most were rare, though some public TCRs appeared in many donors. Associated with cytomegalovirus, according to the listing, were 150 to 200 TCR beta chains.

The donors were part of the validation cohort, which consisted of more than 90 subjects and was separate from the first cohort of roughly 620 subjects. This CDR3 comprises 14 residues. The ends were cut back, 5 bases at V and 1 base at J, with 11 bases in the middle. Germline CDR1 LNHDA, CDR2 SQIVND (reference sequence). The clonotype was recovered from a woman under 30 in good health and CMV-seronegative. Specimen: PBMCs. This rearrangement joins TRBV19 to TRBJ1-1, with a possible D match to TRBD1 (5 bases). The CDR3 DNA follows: TGTGCCAGTAGTGGGGCTAAGCAGAACACTGAAGCTTTCTTT. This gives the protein CASSGAKQNTEAFF.